These 11 T cell receptor beta chains came from one sample sequenced in a study of blood T cell repertoires in COVID-19. The protocol was immunoSEQ multiplex PCR, while the TCRdb copy is restricted to in-frame clones and leaves out a portion. The sample records over 100,000 clones, around four fifths being singletons. The sample comprised peripheral blood. Receptors were obtained from a woman aged 70-85 years with acute or convalescent COVID-19.

This chain uses TRBV11-2 with TRBJ1-2; 7 bases agree with TRBD1. Germline CDR1 and CDR2: SGHAT and FQNNGV. The CDR3 has 15 amino acids. With 3 bases clipped from V and 2 bases from J, the junction kept 6 bases outside the gene matches. CDR3 in amino acids: CASSFNRGTNYGYTF. The CDR3 region has the DNA TGTGCCAGCAGCTTCAACAGGGGAACCAACTATGGCTACACCTTC. Full variable domain (outside the CDR3, taken from reference TRBV11-2 and TRBJ1-2): EAGVAQSPRYKIIEKRQSVAFWCNPISGHATLYWYQQILGQGPKLLIQFQNNGVVDDSQLPKDRFSAERLKGVDSTLKIQPAKLEDSAVYLCASSFNRGTNYGYTFGSGTRLTVV.

There are a few counts of this clone. The gene calls are TRBV11-2 and TRBJ2-7; 12 bases align to TRBD2. J gave up 2 bases and V 3 bases, and 5 bases lay outside the gene matches. The V gene's germline CDR1 is SGHAT and CDR2 FQNNGV. The CDR3 is 16 amino acids. The DNA of the CDR3 is TGTGCCAGCAGCTTGGGGACTAGCGGGCATGCCTACGAGCAGTACTTC. It yields the protein CASSLGTSGHAYEQYF.

The chain is built from TRBV19 and TRBJ1-5, with 7 bases that match TRBD1. Germline-derived CDR1 and CDR2 are LNHDA and SQIVND (reference sequence). This CDR3 spans 15 amino acids. The ends lost 6 bases at V and 0 bases at J; junction bases unmatched: 5. As DNA, the CDR3 is TGTGCCAGTAGGGGGACAGTTAATAGCAATCAGCCCCAGCATTTT. Its protein is CASRGTVNSNQPQHF.

The V and J genes are TRBV19 and TRBJ2-1; D is ambiguous. V lost 5 bases, J lost 9 bases, and 14 bases lay in between. CDR3 length equals 13 residues. Per germline, CDR1 LNHDA and CDR2 SQIVND (reference sequence). CDR3: CASSPYSPGEQFF. CDR3 coding DNA: TGTGCCAGTAGTCCCTATAGCCCCGGTGAGCAGTTCTTC.

The chain employs TRBV29-1 and TRBJ2-7; D call uncertain. The CDR3 is 12 residues long. Trimming pared 4 bases from V and 3 bases from J, leaving 10 bases between. Germline lookup yields CDR1 SQVTM and CDR2 ANQGSEA. CDR3 in amino acids: CSVVVVSYEQYF. The DNA of the CDR3 is TGCAGCGTTGTTGTGGTTAGCTACGAGCAGTACTTC.

This chain links TRBV9 with TRBJ2-1; D is uncertain. The CDR3 sequence is 14 residues long. Germline V CDR1 and CDR2: SGDLS, YYNGEE. V was pared by 0 bases and J by 5 bases, with 9 bases between. CDR3 amino acids: CASSVVADNNEQFF. CDR3 sequence (DNA): TGTGCCAGCAGCGTAGTGGCGGATAACAATGAGCAGTTCTTC.

The chain combines TRBV19 with TRBJ1-5, with D unclear. Germline CDR1 reads LNHDA; CDR2 reads SQIVND (reference sequence). This CDR3 comprises 13 residues. V was clipped by 2 bases and J by 5 bases, with 7 bases between them. For the CDR3, the DNA is TGTGCCAGTAGTATACTTAGTTATCAGCCCCAGCATTTT. This sequence encodes CASSILSYQPQHF.

The rearrangement uses TRBV14 and TRBJ2-3; D call uncertain. Germline V CDR1 and CDR2: SGHDN, FVKESK. This CDR3 is 14 amino acids long. The V gene lost 0 bases and the J gene lost 4 bases, with 8 bases spanning the gap. The CDR3 nucleotides read TGTGCCAGCAGCCAAGATATAGTAGCAGATACGCAGTATTTT. Its translation: CASSQDIVADTQYF.

The CDR3 bases are TGTGCCAGCAGCCGGGACAGGGTAGACACTGAAGCTTTCTTT. Encoded protein: CASSRDRVDTEAFF. This rearrangement joins TRBV7-9 to TRBJ1-1, with TRBD1 matching over 9 bases. CDR3 length equals 14 residues. Germline loops: CDR1 SEHNR, CDR2 FQNEAQ (reference sequence). V was pared by 5 bases and J by 3 bases, with 4 bases of the junction left unmatched.

V and J are TRBV28 and TRBJ2-5; 8 bases line up with TRBD1. The CDR3 consists of 14 residues. V dropped 5 bases and J dropped 5; count of bases not matched to a gene: 7. Germline CDR1 and CDR2: MDHEN and SYDVKM. CDR3 nucleotide sequence: TGTGCCAGCAGTCCCCAGGGGGCTGTGGAGACCCAGTACTTC. This encodes CASSPQGAVETQYF.

CDR3 region: CASSRGGSLVYEQYF. In DNA form, the CDR3 reads TGTGCCAGCAGCCGGGGAGGGAGTCTAGTCTACGAGCAGTACTTC. The chain uses TRBV5-6 and TRBJ2-7; 7 nucleotides agree with TRBD2. This CDR3 contains 15 residues. The junction had 10 bases not matched to a gene; V was cut back by 4 bases and J by 3 bases. Germline loops: CDR1 SGHDT, CDR2 YYEEEE.